The entry that follows covers one TCR beta chain sequence. Its target antigen remains unknown. No much larger clonotype is one base removed from it; base qualities were not supplied. These data come from a study of identifying expanded T cells in peripheral blood (dated by TCRdb to between 2018 and 2020). Turning to the overall study: Technical replicates were generated by sequencing separate aliquots of the same genomic DNA pool, and four replicates were compared pairwise.

Points the paper makes about the study in general: Approximately 1.1 differentially abundant clones were flagged by the binomial model between technical replicates, whereas about 15 and 18 were flagged over around two weeks and four weeks, respectively. The authors expected biological variance in healthy repertoires might increase further over much longer intervals such as months to years. Across all healthy-donor time intervals, the beta-binomial model significantly lowered both the number of clones called differentially abundant and the false-positive rate. For all healthy donors, the variance in clone template counts between approximately two-week samples rose significantly as total template count increased.

During the collection period, no immune events, such as infections, were documented for the healthy donors. To calibrate time-dependent variance in a beta-binomial model of T-cell clone differential abundance, blood repertoires from healthy donors were used as a training cohort. The training cohort was composed of about 10 healthy donors, 3 female and 7 male. On average the donors were 43 years old, and their ages spanned roughly 29 to 64 years. Whole blood, obtained from a commercial supplier, was collected from each healthy donor at three time points spaced roughly 14 days apart. For immunosequencing, genomic DNA was extracted from whole blood that had not been sorted. TCRbeta CDR3 regions were profiled with the immunoSEQ Assay using bias-controlled multiplex PCR amplification of genomic DNA. In the source study's methods: The absolute abundance of each unique TCRbeta CDR3 region was quantified after sequences were collapsed and filtered. Differential abundance was tested with two models: a binomial (Fisher-equivalent) model and a beta-binomial model that adds time-dependent variance fitted from healthy donors. Clones with fewer than 5 combined templates were removed, and differential abundance was called for clones with a Benjamini-Hochberg FDR below 0.01. In the beta-binomial model, variance was expressed as a function of the total template count across the two samples, in the form v = (b*log(k)+a)^2. The table comes from immuneACCESS by way of TCRdb, which keeps in-frame sequences with V and J called. Part of the clones is missing from these tables; in studies checked, under half for an unresolved V gene and the rest for unknown reasons. From that table come the V and J calls and clone size; the DNA was used to work out D and trimming. The sample table contains about 90,000 clones; only one count was recorded for around 85% of them. The ten largest make up 5.6% of the sample.

Trimming takes 5 bases from V and 9 bases from J, and the germline ends sit 20 bases apart. The CDR3 has 15 amino acids, counting the end cysteine and phenylalanine. The sequence is cut down to CDR3 DNA, 45 bases in frame from base 1. The germline V gene encodes CDR1 SGHVS and CDR2 FNYEAQ. Here the chain combines TRBV7-6 and TRBJ2-1; a tentative D call is TRBD2 (5 bases match). The sequenced sample consisted of blood. The receptor comes from a person aged 18-69 years in good health. The sequence in DNA is TGTGCCAGCAGCCTCCCCACTAGGGCCGTGGGTGAGCAGTTCTTC. It is translated as CASSLPTRAVGEQFF.